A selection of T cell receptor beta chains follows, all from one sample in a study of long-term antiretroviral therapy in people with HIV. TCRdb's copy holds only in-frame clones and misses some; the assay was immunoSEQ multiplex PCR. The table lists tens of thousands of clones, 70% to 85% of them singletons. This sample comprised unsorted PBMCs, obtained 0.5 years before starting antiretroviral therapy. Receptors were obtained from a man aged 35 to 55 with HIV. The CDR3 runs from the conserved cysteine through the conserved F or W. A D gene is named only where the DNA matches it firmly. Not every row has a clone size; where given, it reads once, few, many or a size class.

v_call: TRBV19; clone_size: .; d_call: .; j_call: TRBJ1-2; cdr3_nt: TGTGCCAGTAGTATGGGGGATCCTAACTATGGCTACACCTTC; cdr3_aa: CASSMGDPNYGYTF
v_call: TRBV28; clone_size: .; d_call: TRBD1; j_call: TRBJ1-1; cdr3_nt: TGTGCCAGCAGGCCGACAGGGGAATCGAACACTGAAGCTTTCTTT; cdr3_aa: CASRPTGESNTEAFF
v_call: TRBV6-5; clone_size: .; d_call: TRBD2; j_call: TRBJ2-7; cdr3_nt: TGTGCCAGCAGTTACTTTACTAGCGGGGGGTGGTACGAGCAGTACTTC; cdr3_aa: CASSYFTSGGWYEQYF
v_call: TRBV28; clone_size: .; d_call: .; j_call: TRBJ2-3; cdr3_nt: TGTGCCAGCAGTTCCCCGGGGGTCACAGATACGCAGTATTTT; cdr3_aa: CASSSPGVTDTQYF
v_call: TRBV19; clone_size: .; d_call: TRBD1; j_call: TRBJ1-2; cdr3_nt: TGTGCCAGTAGTATGGGCCCCTGGACAGGGGGAGCCTATGGCTACACCTTC; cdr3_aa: CASSMGPWTGGAYGYTF
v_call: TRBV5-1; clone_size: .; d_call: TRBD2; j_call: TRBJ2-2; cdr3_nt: TGCGCCAGCAGCCTAGGACTAGCTTCCACCGGGGAGCTGTTTTTT; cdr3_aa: CASSLGLASTGELFF
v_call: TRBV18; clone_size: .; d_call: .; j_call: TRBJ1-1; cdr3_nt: TGTGCCAGCTCCCCCGACGTTCACGAAGCTTTCTTT; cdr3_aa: CASSPDVHEAFF
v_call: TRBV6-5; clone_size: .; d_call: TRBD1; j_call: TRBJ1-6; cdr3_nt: TGTGCCAGCAGACCCCCCGGGACAGATAATTCACCCCTCCACTTT; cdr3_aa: CASRPPGTDNSPLHF
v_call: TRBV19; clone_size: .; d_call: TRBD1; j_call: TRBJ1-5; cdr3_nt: TGTGCCAGTAGTACCCGGGACAGGAATAATCAGCCCCAGCATTTT; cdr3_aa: CASSTRDRNNQPQHF
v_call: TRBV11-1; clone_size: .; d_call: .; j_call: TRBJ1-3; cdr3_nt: TGTGCCAGCAGCCCAACGTCGGGCCCAAACACCATATATTTT; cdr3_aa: CASSPTSGPNTIYF
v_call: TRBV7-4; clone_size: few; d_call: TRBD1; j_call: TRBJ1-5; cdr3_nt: TGTGCCAGCAGCTTAGTAGGACAGGGGGCGTTGAATCAGCCCCAGCATTTT; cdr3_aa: CASSLVGQGALNQPQHF
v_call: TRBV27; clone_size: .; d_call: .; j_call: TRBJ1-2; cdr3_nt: TGTGCCAGACGAAAACAGGGAGGTAGGGACTATGGCTACACCTTC; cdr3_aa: CARRKQGGRDYGYTF
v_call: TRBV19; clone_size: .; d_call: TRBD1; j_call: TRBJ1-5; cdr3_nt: TGTGCCAGTAGTACTCTCAGGGGGGCCGCGCAGCCCCAGCATTTT; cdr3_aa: CASSTLRGAAQPQHF
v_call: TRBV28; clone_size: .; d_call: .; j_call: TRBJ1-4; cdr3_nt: TGTGCCAGCAGTCTACAGCGCCGGGATCAAGAAAAACTGTTTTTT; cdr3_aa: CASSLQRRDQEKLFF
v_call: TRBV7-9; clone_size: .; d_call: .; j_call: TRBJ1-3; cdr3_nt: TGTGCCAGCAGCTTAGCTGGCTACACCATATATTTT; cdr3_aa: CASSLAGYTIYF
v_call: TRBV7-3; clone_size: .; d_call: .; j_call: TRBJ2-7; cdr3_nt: TGTGCCAGCAGCGTGGGGCAGGGGCCCTACGAGCAGTACTTC; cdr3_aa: CASSVGQGPYEQYF
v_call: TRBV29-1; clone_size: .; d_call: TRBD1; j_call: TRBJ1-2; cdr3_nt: TGCAGCGGACTAACAGGGGTTCAAGGCTACACCTTC; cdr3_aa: CSGLTGVQGYTF
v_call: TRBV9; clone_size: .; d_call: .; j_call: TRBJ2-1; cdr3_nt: TGTGCCAGCAGTTTGAGGGGTAGCAATGAGCAGTTCTTC; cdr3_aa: CASSLRGSNEQFF
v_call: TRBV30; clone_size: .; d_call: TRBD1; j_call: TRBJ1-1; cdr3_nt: TGTGCCTGGAGTTGGGACAGGGAGAACACTGAAGCTTTCTTT; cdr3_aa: CAWSWDRENTEAFF
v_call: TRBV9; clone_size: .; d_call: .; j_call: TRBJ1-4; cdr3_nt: TGTGCCAGCAGCTTTTCAGGGACAACTAATGAAAAACTGTTTTTT; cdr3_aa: CASSFSGTTNEKLFF
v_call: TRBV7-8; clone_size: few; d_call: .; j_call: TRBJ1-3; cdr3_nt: TGTGCCAGCAGCTTAGACAGATTCTCTGGAAACACCATATATTTT; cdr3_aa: CASSLDRFSGNTIYF
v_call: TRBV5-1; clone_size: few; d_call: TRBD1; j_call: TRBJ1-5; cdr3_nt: TGCGCCAGCAGCATAGGGACAGACAATCAGCCCCAGCATTTT; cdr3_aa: CASSIGTDNQPQHF
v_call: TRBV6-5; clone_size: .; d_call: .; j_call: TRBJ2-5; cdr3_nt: TGTGCCAGCAGTTACTCAAGGGGCGTGGGTAAGGAGACCCAGTACTTC; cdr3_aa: CASSYSRGVGKETQYF
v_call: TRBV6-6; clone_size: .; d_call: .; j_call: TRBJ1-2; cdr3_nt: TGTGCCAGCAGCCCCGACTATGGCTACACCTTC; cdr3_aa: CASSPDYGYTF
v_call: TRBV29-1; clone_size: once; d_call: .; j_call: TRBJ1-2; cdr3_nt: TGCAGCGTCCAGGGGTGGGCTAACTATGGCTACACCTTC; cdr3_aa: CSVQGWANYGYTF
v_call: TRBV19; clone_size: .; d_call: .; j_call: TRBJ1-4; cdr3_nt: TGTGCCAGTAGTATCGGGAATGAAAAACTGTTTTTT; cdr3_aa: CASSIGNEKLFF
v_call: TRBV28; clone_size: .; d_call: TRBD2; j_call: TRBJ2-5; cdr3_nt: TGTGCCAGCAGTTTAGGAAGCCTAGCGGGGGGAGGTGAGACCCAGTACTTC; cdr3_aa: CASSLGSLAGGGETQYF
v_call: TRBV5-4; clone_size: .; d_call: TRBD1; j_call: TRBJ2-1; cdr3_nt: TGTGCCAGCAGATTAGGGGGCGTAGCCTCCTACAATGAGCAGTTCTTC; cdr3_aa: CASRLGGVASYNEQFF
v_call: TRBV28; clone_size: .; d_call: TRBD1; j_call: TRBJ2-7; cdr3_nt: TGTGCCAGCAGCCAGACAGGGCTCTACGAGCAGTACTTC; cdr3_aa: CASSQTGLYEQYF
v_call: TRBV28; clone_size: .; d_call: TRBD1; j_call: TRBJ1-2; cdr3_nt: TGTGCCAGCAGTTTATACGGCAGGGGGTCCGAAGGCTACACCTTC; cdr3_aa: CASSLYGRGSEGYTF
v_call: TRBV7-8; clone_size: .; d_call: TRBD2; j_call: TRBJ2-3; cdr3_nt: TGTGCCAGCAGCTTAGTTTCCGGGACTAGCGGGGGGAAAGGGACAGATACGCAGTATTTT; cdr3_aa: CASSLVSGTSGGKGTDTQYF
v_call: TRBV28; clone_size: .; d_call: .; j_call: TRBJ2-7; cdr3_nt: TGTGCCAGCAGTTTTGGTGGGGAGGTGAACGAGCAGTACTTC; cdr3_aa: CASSFGGEVNEQYF
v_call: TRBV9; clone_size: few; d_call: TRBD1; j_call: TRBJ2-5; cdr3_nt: TGTGCCAGCAGCGTAGTGGCACAGGGGGGCCAAGAGACCCAGTACTTC; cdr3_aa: CASSVVAQGGQETQYF
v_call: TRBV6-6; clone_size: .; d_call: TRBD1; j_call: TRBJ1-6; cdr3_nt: TGTGCCAGCAGTTACTCCGGGACAGCCTTTTCACCCCTCCACTTT; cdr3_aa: CASSYSGTAFSPLHF
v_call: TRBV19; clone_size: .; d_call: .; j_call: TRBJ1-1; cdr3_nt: TGTGCCAGTACCAACACCCGGGTCGAAGAAGCTTTCTTT; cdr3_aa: CASTNTRVEEAFF
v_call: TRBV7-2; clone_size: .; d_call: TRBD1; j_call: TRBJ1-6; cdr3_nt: TGTGCCAGCAGCTCGGGACAGCCTGTTCGTTCCCTCCACTTT; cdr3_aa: CASSSGQPVRSLHF
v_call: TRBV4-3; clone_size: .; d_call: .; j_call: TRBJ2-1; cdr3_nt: TGCGCCAGCAGCCAAGGACTGAGCTCCTACAATGAGCAGTTCTTC; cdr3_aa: CASSQGLSSYNEQFF
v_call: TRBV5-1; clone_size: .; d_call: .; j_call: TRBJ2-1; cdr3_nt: TGCGCCAGCACCATCTACAATGAGCAGTTCTTC; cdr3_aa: CASTIYNEQFF
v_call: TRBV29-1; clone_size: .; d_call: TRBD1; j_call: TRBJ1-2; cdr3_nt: TGCAGCGTTGCCGGGACAGGGGGTTACTATGGCTACACCTTC; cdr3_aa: CSVAGTGGYYGYTF
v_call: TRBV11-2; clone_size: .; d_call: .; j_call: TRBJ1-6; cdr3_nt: TGTGCCAGCAGCCCCCCGGGCCGGGCCCGTTCGGCCCTCCACTTT; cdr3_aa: CASSPPGRARSALHF
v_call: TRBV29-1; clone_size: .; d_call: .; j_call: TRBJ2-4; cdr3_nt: TGCAGCGCCGGAACCCCAAACATTCAGTACTTC; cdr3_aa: CSAGTPNIQYF
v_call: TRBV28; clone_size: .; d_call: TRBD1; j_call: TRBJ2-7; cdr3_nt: TGTGCCAGCAGTTTTGGGACAGGGGGCCAGAGGGAGCAGTACTTC; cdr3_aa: CASSFGTGGQREQYF
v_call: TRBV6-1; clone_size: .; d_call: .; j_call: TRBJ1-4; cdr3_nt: TGTGCCAGCAGTGTTTCAGGAGCAACTAATGAAAAACTGTTTTTT; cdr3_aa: CASSVSGATNEKLFF